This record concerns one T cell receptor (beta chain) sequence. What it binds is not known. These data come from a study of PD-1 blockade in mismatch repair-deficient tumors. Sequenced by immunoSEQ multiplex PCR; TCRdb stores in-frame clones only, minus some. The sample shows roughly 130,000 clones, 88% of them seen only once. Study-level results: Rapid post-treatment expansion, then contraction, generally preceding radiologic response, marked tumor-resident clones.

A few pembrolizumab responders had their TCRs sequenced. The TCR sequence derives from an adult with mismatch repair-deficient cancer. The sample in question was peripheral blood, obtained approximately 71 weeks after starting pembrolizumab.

In DNA, the CDR3 is TGTGCCAGCAGTGCGGGTAATTCTTACACAGATACGCAGTATTTT. Amino acid sequence: CASSAGNSYTDTQYF. This chain joins TRBV6-5 and TRBJ2-3, with D perhaps TRBD2 (5 bases). Trimming pared 5 bases from V and 2 bases from J, leaving 14 bases between. The CDR3 has 15 amino acids. CDR1 is MNHEY, CDR2 SVGAGI, per germline.